The sequence of this TCR beta chain was determined in a study of T cell changes during pregnancy in multiple sclerosis (dated by TCRdb to between 2018 and 2021). Describing the broader study: The study looked at changes in the T cell repertoire across pregnancy in women with multiple sclerosis.

As encoded in the germline V gene (reference sequence), CDR1 is SGHNT while CDR2 is YYREEE. From V the trimming removes 1 base and from J it removes 4 bases, while the gene matches leave 2 bases of the junction unaccounted for. The CDR3 holds 14 amino acids from the cysteine to the phenylalanine. Solely the CDR3 DNA is kept, with 42 bases framed from the first base. Library construction relied on the immunoSEQ multiplex PCR assay. TCRdb stores this immuneACCESS table with in-frame sequences only. Part of the clones is absent; in the studies checked, under half of the shortfall reflects unresolved V genes, and no reason is known for the rest. The sample records 45,000 to 65,000 clones, approximately 92% of which are singletons. The ten largest clones add up to about 0.6% of the sample. With regard to this clone: Its antigen is currently not known. Base qualities were left out, and no much larger clone turns up one base away.

The sample was CD4+ T cells from peripheral blood mononuclear cells, taken after pregnancy. This receptor chain uses TRBV5-4 and TRBJ1-3; 7 central nucleotides agree with TRBD1. The receptor comes from a female donor with multiple sclerosis, enrolled in a pregnancy study. The DNA sequence is given as TGTGCCAGCAGCTTGACAGGGGTGGGAAACACCATATATTTT. It specifies CASSLTGVGNTIYF.